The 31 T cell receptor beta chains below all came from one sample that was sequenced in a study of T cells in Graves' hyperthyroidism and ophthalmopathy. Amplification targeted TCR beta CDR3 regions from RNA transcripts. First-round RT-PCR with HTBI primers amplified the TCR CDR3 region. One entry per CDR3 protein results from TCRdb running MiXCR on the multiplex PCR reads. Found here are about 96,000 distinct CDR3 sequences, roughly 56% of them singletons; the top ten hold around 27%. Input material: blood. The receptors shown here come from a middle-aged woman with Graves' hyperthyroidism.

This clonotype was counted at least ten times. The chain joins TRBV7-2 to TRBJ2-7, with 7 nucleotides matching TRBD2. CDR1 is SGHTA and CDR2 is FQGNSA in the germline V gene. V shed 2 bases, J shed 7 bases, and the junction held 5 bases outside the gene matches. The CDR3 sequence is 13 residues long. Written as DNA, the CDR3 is TGTGCCAGCAGCTTAACGATGGGGGGGGAGCAGTACTTC. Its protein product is CASSLTMGGEQYF.

The CDR3 is CASSLAGTGGYYF. The CDR3 nucleotides read TGTGCCAGCAGCTTAGCCGGGACAGGGGGCTATTACTTC. The chain recombines TRBV7-9 with TRBJ2-7; 12 bases match TRBD1. CDR3 length equals 13 residues. The germline V gene has CDR1 SEHNR and CDR2 FQNEAQ (reference sequence). V shed 0 bases and J 13 bases; nucleotides not matched to a gene: 4.

CDR3 in amino acids: CAISESGQDRYEQYF. The DNA of the CDR3 is TGTGCCATCAGTGAGTCGGGACAGGACCGCTACGAGCAGTACTTC. This chain uses TRBV10-3 with TRBJ2-7, with TRBD1 matching over 8 bases. With V trimmed by 0 bases and J by 3 bases, 4 bases remained unmatched. The CDR3 sequence is 15 residues long. CDR1 and CDR2 from the germline V gene are ENHRY and SYGVKD.

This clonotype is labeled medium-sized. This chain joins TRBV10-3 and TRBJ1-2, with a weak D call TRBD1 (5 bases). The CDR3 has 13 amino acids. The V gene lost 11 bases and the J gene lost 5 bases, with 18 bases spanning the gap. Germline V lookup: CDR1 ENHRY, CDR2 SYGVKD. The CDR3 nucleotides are TGTGCCCGCTCCCTGGGGGTAGAGTATGGCTACACCTTC. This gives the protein CARSLGVEYGYTF.

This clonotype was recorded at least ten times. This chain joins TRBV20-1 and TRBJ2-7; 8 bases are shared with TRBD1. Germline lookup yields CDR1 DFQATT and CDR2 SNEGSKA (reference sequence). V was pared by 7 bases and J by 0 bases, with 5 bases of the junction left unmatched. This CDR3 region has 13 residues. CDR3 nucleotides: TGCAGTGGTAGGACAGGGAGCTCCTACGAGCAGTACTTC. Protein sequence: CSGRTGSSYEQYF.

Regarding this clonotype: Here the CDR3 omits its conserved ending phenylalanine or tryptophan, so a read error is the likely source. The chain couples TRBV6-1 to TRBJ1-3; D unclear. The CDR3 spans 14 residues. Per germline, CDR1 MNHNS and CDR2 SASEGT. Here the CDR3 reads CAISEADYGYTIYL. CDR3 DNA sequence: TGTGCCATCAGTGAAGCTGACTATGGCTACACCATATATCTT.

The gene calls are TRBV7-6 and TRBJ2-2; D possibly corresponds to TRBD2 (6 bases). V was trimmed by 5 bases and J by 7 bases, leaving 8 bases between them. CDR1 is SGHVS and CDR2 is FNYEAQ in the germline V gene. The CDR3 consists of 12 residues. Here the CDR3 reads CASSQTSGELFF. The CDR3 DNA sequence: TGTGCCAGCAGCCAGACTAGCGGGGAGCTGTTTTTT.

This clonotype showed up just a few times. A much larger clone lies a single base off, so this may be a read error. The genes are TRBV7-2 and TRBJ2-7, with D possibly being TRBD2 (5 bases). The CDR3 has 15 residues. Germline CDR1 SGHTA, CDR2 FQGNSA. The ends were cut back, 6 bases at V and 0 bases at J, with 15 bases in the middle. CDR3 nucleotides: TGTGCCAGCAGTCCCCAGCGGTGGAGCTCCTACGAGCAGTACTTC. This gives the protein CASSPQRWSSYEQYF.

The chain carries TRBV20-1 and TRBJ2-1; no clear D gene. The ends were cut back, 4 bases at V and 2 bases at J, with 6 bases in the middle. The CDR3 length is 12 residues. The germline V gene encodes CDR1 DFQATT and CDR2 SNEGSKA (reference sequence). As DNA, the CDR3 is TGCAGTGCTAATGGGGCCTACAATGAGCAGTTCTTC. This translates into CSANGAYNEQFF.

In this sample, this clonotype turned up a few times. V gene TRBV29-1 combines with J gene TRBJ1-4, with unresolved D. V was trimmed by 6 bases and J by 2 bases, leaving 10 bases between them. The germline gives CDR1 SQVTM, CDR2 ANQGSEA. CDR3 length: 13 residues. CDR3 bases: TGCAGCGTCGAGCGTGGCACTAATGAAAAACTGTTTTTT. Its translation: CSVERGTNEKLFF.

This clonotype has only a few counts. The CDR3 is CASRGRETQYF. As DNA, the CDR3 is TGTGCCAGTAGGGGGCGAGAGACCCAGTACTTC. The rearrangement uses TRBV19 and TRBJ2-5, with D tentatively TRBD1 (5 bases). V dropped 6 bases and J dropped 4 bases, with 6 bases sitting between them. There are 11 residues in the CDR3. Germline loops: CDR1 LNHDA, CDR2 SQIVND (reference sequence).

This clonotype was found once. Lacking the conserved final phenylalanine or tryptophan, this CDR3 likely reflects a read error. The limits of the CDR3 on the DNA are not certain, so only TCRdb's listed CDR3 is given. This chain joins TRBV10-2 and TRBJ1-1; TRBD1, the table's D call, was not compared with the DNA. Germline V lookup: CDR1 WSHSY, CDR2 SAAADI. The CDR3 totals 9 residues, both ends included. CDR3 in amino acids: CASSPGTGG.

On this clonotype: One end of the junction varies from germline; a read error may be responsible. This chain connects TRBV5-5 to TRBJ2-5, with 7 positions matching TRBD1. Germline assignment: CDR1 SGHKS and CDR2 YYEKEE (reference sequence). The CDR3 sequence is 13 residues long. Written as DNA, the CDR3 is TGCGCCAGCAGCCGGGACAGAGAAGAGACCCAGTACTTC. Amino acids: CASSRDREETQYF.

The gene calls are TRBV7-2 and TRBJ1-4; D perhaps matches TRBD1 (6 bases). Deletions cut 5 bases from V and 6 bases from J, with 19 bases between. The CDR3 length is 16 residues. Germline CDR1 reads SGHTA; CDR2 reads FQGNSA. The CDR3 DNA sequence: TGTGCCAGCAGCCACACCGCCGGGCAGGGGTATGAAAAACTGTTTTTT. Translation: CASSHTAGQGYEKLFF. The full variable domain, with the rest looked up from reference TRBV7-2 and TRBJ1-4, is GAGVSQSPSNKVTEKGKDVELRCDPISGHTALYWYRQSLGQGLEFLIYFQGNSAPDKSGLPSDRFSAERTGGSVSTLTIQRTQQEDSAVYLCASSHTAGQGYEKLFFGSGTQLSVL.

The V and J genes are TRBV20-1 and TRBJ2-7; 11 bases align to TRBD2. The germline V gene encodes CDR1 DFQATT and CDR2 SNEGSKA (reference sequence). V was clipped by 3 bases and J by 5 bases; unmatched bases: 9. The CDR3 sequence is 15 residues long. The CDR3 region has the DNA TGCAGTGCTAGGAGCGGGACTAGCGGCTGGGACGAGCAGTACTTC. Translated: CSARSGTSGWDEQYF.

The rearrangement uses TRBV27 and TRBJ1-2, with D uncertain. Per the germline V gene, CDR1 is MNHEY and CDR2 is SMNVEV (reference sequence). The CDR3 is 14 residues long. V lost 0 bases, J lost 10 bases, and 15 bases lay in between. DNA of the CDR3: TGTGCCAGCAGTTTATCTATAAGAGCCGGGCACTACACCTTC. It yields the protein CASSLSIRAGHYTF.

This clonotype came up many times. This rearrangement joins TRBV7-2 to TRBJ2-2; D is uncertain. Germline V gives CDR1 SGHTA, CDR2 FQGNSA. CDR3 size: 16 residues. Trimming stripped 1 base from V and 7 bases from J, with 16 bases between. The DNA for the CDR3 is TGTGCCAGCAGCTTAGAATCGGCAGACAAATTCGGGGAGCTGTTTTTT. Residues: CASSLESADKFGELFF.

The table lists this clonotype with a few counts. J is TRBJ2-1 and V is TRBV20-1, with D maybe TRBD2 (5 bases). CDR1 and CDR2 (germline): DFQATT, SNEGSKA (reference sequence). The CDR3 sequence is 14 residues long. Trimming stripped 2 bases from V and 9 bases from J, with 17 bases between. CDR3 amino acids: CSARLPEGAVEQFF. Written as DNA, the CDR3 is TGCAGTGCTAGACTTCCCGAGGGAGCGGTTGAGCAGTTCTTC.

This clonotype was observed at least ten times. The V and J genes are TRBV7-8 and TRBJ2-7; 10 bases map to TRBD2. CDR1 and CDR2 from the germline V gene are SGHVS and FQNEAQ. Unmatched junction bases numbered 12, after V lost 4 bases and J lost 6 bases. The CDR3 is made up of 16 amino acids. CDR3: CASSSLEREGSIEQYF. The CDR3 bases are TGTGCCAGCAGCTCTTTGGAGCGGGAGGGTAGTATCGAGCAGTACTTC.

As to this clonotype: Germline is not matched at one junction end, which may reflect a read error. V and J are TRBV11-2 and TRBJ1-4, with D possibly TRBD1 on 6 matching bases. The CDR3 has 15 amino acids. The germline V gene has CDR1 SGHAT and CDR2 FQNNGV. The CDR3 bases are TGTGCCAGCAGCTTCAAACCGCAGGGGTATGAAGAACTGTTTTTT. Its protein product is CASSFKPQGYEELFF.

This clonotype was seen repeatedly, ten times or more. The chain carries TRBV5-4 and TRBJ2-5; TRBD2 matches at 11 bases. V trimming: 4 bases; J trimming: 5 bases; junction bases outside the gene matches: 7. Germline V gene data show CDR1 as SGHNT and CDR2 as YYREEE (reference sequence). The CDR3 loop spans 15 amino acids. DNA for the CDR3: TGTGCCAGCAGCCCTACTAGCGGGAGAGGGGAGACCCAGTACTTC. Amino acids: CASSPTSGRGETQYF. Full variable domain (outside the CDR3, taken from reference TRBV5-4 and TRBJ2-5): ETGVTQSPTHLIKTRGQQVTLRCSSQSGHNTVSWYQQALGQGPQFIFQYYREEENGRGNFPPRFSGLQFPNYSSELNVNALELDDSALYLCASSPTSGRGETQYFGPGTRLLVL.

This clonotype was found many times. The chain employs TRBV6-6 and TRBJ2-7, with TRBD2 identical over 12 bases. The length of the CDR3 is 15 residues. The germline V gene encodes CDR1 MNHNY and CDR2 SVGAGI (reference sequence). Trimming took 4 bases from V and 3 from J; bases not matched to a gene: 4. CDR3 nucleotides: TGTGCCAGCAGTTTCCTGACTAGCGGGGGCTACGAGCAGTACTTC. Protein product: CASSFLTSGGYEQYF.

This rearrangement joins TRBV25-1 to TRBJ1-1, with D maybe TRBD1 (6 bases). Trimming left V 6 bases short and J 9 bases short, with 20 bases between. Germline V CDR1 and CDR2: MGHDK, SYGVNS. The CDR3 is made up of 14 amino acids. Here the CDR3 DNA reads TGTGCCAGCAGAAAAACAGGGATCGGTGGTAAAGCTTTCTTT. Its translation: CASRKTGIGGKAFF.

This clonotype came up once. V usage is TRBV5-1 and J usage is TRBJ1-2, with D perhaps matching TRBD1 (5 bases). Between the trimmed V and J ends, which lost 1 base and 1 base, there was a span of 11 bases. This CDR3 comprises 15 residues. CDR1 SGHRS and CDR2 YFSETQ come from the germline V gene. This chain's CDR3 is CASSLKQVYNYGYTF. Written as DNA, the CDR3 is TGCGCCAGCAGCTTGAAACAGGTGTATAACTATGGCTACACCTTC.

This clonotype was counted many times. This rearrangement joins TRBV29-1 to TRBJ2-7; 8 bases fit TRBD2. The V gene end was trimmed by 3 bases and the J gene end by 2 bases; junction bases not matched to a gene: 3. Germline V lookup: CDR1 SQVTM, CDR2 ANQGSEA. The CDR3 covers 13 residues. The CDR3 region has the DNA TGCAGCGTTGACGGGACTAGTCCCTACGAGCAGTACTTC. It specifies CSVDGTSPYEQYF.

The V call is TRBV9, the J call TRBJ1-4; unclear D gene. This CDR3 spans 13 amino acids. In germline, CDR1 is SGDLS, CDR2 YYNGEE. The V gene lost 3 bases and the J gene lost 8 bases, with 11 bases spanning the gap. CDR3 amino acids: CASSGSGEEKLFF. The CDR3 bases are TGTGCCAGCAGCGGTAGCGGTGAGGAAAAACTGTTTTTT.

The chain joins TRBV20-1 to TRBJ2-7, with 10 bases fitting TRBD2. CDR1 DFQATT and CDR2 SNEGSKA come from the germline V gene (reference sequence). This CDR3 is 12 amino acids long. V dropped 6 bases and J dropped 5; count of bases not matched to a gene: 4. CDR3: CSATGTSDEQYF. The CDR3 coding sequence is TGCAGTGCGACCGGGACTAGCGACGAGCAGTACTTC.

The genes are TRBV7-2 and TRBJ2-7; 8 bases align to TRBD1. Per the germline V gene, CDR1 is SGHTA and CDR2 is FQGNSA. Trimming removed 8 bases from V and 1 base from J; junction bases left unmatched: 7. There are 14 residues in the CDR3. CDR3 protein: CASLGGQESYEQYF. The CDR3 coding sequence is TGTGCCAGCTTAGGGGGACAGGAGTCCTACGAGCAGTACTTC.

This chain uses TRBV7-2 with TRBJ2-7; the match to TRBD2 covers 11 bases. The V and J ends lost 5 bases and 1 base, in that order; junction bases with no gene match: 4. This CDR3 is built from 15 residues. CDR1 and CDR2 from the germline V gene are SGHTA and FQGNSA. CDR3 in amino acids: CASSTGLAESYEQYF. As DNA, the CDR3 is TGTGCCAGCAGCACGGGACTAGCGGAGTCCTACGAGCAGTACTTC.

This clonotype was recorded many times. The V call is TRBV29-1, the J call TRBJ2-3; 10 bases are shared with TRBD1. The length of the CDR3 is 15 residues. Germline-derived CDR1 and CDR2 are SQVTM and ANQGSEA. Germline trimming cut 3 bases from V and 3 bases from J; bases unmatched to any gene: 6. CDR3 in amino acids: CSVEPGQGRTDTQYF. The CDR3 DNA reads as TGCAGCGTTGAGCCGGGACAGGGGAGAACAGATACGCAGTATTTT.

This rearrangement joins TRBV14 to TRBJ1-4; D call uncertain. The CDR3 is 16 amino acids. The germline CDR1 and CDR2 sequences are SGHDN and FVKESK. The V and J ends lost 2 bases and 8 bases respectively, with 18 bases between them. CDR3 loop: CASSQPRGRAEEKLFF. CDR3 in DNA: TGTGCCAGCAGCCAACCCCGCGGGAGGGCCGAGGAAAAACTGTTTTTT.